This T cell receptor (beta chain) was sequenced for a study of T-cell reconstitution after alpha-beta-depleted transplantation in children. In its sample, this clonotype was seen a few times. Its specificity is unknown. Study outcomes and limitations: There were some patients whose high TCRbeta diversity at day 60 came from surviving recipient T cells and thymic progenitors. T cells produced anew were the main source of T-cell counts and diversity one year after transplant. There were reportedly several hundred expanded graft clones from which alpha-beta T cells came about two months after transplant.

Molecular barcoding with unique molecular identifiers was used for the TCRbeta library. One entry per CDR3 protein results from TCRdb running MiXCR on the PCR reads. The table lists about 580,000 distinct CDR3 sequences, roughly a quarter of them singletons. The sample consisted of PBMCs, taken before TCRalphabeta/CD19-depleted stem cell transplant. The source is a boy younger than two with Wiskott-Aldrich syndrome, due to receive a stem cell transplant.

For the CDR3, the DNA is TGCGCCAGCAGCTCACAGGGGTTGGCTGAAGCTTTCTTT. This encodes CASSSQGLAEAFF. V usage is TRBV5-1 and J usage is TRBJ1-1; 7 bases match TRBD1. Trimming cost V 3 bases and J 6 bases; bases outside gene matches: 5. CDR1 is SGHRS, CDR2 YFSETQ, per germline. This CDR3 has 13 amino acids.